Here is one T cell receptor (beta chain) with its context. This record belongs to a study of shared T cell receptors in the human thymus. The ends lost 4 bases at V and 5 bases at J; junction bases unmatched: 0. This CDR3 is 12 amino acids long. Germline CDR1 and CDR2: SGDLS and YYNGEE. Clones were read by immunoSEQ multiplex PCR, and TCRdb kept only the in-frame ones, dropping some. The sample contains some 640,000 clones, more than 70% of which appear only once. This sample also appeared in a second study, on human thymus T cells. That report adds: Resected material from corrective heart surgery provided the thymus tissue analysed. There were highly overlapping thymic repertoires among unrelated individuals, as related research reported.

The clonotype comes from a boy younger than two with a congenital heart defect. V and J are TRBV9 and TRBJ2-1; 7 bases match TRBD2. The sample consisted of thymocytes. In DNA, the CDR3 is TGTGCCAGCAGCCTAGCGGACAATGAGCAGTTCTTC. Protein product: CASSLADNEQFF.